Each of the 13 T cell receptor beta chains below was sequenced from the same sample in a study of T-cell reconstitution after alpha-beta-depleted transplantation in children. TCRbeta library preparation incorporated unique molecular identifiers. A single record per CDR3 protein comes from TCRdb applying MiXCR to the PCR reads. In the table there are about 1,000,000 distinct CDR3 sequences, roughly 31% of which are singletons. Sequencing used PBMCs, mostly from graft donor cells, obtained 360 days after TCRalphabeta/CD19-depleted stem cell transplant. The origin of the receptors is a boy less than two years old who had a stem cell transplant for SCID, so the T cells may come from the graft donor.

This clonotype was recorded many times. The CDR3: CATSDSPLGGKETQYF. The DNA for the CDR3 is TGTGCCACCAGTGATTCCCCGTTGGGTGGGAAAGAGACCCAGTACTTC. The V gene is TRBV24-1, the J gene TRBJ2-5; no definite D call. Germline assignment: CDR1 KGHDR and CDR2 SFDVKD. There are 16 residues in the CDR3. The V end was cut by 2 bases, the J end by 3 bases, with 15 bases between.

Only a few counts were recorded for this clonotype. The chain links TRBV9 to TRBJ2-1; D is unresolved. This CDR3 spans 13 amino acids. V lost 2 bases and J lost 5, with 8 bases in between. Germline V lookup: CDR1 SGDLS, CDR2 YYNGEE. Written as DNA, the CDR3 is TGTGCCAGCAGCGTTATAGTGAACAATGAGCAGTTCTTC. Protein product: CASSVIVNNEQFF.

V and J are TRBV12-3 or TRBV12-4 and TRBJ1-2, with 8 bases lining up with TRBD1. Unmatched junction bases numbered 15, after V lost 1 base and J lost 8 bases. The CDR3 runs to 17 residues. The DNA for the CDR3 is TGTGCCAGCAGTTTAGTTTCCCTGCAGGGGGCGCAGCGGGGCTACACCTTC. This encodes CASSLVSLQGAQRGYTF.

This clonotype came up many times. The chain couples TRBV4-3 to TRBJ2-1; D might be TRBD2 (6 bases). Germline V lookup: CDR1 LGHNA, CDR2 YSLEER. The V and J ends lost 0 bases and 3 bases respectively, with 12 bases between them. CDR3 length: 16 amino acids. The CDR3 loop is CASSQDRYGGYNEQFF. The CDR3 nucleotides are TGCGCCAGCAGCCAAGATCGCTACGGGGGCTACAATGAGCAGTTCTTC.

The CDR3 sequence is CATRGTHTTDTQYF. DNA of the CDR3: TGTGCCACCAGGGGGACTCACACTACAGATACGCAGTATTTT. The chain combines TRBV24-1 with TRBJ2-3; tentatively, D is TRBD2 (6 bases). This CDR3 spans 14 amino acids. V was trimmed by 7 bases and J by 3 bases, leaving 13 bases between them. CDR1 and CDR2 from the germline V gene are KGHDR and SFDVKD.

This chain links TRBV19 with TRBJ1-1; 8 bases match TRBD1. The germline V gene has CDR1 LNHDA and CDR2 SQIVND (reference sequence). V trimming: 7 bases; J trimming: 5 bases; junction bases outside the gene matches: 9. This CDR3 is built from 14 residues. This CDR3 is CASIARQGKTEAFF. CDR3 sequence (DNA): TGTGCCAGTATCGCGAGACAGGGGAAGACTGAAGCTTTCTTT.

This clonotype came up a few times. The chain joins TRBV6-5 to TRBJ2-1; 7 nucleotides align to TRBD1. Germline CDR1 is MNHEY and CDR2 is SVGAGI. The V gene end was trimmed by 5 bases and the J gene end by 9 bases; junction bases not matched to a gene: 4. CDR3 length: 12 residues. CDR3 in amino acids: CASSVQGSEQFF. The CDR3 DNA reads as TGTGCCAGCAGTGTACAGGGGAGTGAGCAGTTCTTC.

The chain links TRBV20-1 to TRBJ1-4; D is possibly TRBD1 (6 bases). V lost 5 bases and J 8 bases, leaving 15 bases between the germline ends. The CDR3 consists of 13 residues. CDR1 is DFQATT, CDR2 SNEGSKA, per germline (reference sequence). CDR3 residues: CSAGPGGGEKLFF. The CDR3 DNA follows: TGCAGTGCTGGTCCCGGGGGGGGCGAAAAACTGTTTTTT.

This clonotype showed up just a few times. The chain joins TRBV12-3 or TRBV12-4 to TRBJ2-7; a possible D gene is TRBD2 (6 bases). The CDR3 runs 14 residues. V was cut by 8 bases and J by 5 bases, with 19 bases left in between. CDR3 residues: CASGRLVSSHEQYF. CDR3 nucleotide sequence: TGTGCCAGCGGAAGACTAGTCTCGTCGCACGAGCAGTACTTC.

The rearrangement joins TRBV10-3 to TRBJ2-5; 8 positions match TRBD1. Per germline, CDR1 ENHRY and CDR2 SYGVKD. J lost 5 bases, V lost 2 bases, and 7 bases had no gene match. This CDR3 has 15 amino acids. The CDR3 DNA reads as TGTGCCATCAGTGAGGCAGGGGGCAACTTCGAGACCCAGTACTTC. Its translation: CAISEAGGNFETQYF.

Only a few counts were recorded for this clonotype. Here the CDR3 reads CASSEGWIRREEYF. The CDR3 DNA follows: TGTGCCAGCAGTGAAGGATGGATTCGAAGGGAGGAGTACTTC. The genes are TRBV2 and TRBJ2-7; D may be TRBD2 (6 bases). Trimming took off 1 base at V and 11 bases at J, with 18 bases between the two ends. Germline V gene data show CDR1 as SNHLY and CDR2 as FYNNEI. The CDR3 covers 14 residues.

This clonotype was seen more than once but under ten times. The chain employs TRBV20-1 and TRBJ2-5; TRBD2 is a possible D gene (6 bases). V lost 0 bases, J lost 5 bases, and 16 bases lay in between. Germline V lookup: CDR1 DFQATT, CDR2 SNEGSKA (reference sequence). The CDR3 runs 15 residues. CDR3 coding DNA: TGCAGTGCTAGAGATGAGGGCGGGGTAGTGGAGACCCAGTACTTC. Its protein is CSARDEGGVVETQYF.

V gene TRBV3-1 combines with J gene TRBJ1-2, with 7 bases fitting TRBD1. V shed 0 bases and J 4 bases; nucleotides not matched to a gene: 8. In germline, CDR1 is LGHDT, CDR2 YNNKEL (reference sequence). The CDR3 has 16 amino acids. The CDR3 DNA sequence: TGTGCCAGCAGCCAAGACTTCAGGGACAGCTTCTATGGCTACACCTTC. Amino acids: CASSQDFRDSFYGYTF.